The entry below describes one T cell receptor beta chain. This record belongs to a study of blood T cell repertoires in COVID-19. At the level of the study: Sites in the United States, Italy and Spain provided acute and convalescent COVID-19 samples. In each case, the material was cDNA or gDNA derived from T cells, B-cell-depleted T cells, or PBMCs.

This CDR3 is 13 amino acids long. From germline, CDR1 is SGHTA and CDR2 FQGTGA. With 6 bases removed from V and 0 bases from J, the gap between germline ends came to 8 bases. Original analysis: Using reference gene primer amplification, nucleated cell counts were estimated. Here immunoSEQ multiplex PCR was the method, and the copy in TCRdb shows in-frame clones only, minus some. That table gives V, J and clone size, and the DNA gave D and trimming. The sample records some 97,000 clones, 80% to 95% being singletons. What was sequenced was peripheral blood. The sequence was obtained from a man between 65 and 85 years old with acute or convalescent COVID-19. The V gene is TRBV7-3, the J gene TRBJ1-1; D unclear. The CDR3 is CASSPGMNTEAFF. CDR3 nucleotide sequence: TGTGCCAGCAGTCCCGGGATGAACACTGAAGCTTTCTTT.